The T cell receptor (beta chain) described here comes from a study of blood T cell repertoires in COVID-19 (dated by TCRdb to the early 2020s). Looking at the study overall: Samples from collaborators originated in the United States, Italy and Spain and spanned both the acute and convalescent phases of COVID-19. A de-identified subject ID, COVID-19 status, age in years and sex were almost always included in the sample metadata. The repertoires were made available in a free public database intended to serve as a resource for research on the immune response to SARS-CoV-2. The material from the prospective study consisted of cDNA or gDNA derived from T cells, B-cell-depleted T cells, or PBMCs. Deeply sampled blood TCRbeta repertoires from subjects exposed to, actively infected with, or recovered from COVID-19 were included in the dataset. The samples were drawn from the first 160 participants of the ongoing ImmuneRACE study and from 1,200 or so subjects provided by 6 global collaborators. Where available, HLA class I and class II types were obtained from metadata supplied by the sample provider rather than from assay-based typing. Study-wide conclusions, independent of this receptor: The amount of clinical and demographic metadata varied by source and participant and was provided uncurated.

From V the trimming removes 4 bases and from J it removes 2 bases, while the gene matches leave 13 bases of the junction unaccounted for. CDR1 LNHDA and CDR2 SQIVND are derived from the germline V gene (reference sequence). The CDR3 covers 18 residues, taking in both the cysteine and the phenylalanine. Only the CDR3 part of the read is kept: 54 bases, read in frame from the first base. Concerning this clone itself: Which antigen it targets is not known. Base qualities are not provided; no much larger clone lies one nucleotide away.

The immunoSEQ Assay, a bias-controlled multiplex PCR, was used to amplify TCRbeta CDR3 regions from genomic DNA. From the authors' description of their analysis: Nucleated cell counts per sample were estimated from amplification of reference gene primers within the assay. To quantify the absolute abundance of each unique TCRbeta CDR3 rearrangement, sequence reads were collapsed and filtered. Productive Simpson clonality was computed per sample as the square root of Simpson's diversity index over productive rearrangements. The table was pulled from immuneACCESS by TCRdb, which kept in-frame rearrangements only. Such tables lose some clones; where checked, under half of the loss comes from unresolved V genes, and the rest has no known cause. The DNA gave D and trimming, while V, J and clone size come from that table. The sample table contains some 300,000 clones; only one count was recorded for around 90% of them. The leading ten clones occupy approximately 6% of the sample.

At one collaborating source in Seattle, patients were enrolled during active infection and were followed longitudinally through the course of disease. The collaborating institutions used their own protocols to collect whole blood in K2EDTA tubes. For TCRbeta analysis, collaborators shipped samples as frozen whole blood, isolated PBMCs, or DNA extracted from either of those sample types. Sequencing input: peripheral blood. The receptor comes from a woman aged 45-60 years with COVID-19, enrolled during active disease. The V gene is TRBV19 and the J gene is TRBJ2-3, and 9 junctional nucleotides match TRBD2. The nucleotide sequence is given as TGTGCCAGTAGTAGACCCGGGGTTTTAGCGGGAGACACAGATACGCAGTATTTT. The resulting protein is CASSRPGVLAGDTDTQYF.